This is a list of T cell receptor beta chains from one sample in a study of cytomegalovirus exposure and HLA in healthy donors. Method: immunoSEQ multiplex PCR; TCRdb's copy keeps in-frame clones and lacks some. The sample has 250,000 to 350,000 clones; 70% to 90% are singletons. Sequenced input: PBMCs. These receptors all stem from a man aged 35 to 55 in good health and CMV-seropositive. Both conserved end residues are part of each CDR3. A D gene is named only where the DNA matches it firmly. The listing skips clone size in some rows; elsewhere it reads once, few, many or a size class.

j_call: TRBJ2-1
d_call: TRBD1
v_call: TRBV4-1
clone_size: .
cdr3_aa: CASSQEGQGLAYNEQFF
cdr3_nt: TGCGCCAGCAGCCAAGAAGGACAGGGGCTCGCCTACAATGAGCAGTTCTTC

j_call: TRBJ2-7
d_call: .
v_call: TRBV7-9
clone_size: .
cdr3_aa: CASSQQGFYEQYF
cdr3_nt: TGTGCCAGCAGCCAACAGGGATTCTACGAGCAGTACTTC

j_call: TRBJ2-7
d_call: TRBD2
v_call: TRBV7-6
clone_size: .
cdr3_aa: CASSLGMGLAGGSSYEQYF
cdr3_nt: TGTGCCAGCAGCTTAGGTATGGGACTAGCGGGAGGGAGCTCCTACGAGCAGTACTTC

j_call: TRBJ2-7
d_call: .
v_call: TRBV14
clone_size: .
cdr3_aa: CASSPVMRLTEQYF
cdr3_nt: TGTGCCAGCAGCCCGGTCATGCGGCTTACGGAGCAGTACTTC

j_call: TRBJ1-3
d_call: .
v_call: TRBV16
clone_size: .
cdr3_aa: CASSQFGTPSSGNTIYF
cdr3_nt: TGTGCCAGCAGCCAATTTGGTACGCCGAGCTCTGGAAACACCATATATTTT

j_call: TRBJ2-7
d_call: .
v_call: TRBV2
clone_size: .
cdr3_aa: CASSEIVSENF
cdr3_nt: TGTGCCAGCAGTGAAATTGTTAGCGAGAACTTC

j_call: TRBJ1-2
d_call: .
v_call: TRBV28
clone_size: .
cdr3_aa: CASSRRVAALYGYTF
cdr3_nt: TGTGCCAGCAGCCGACGGGTGGCTGCTTTGTATGGCTACACCTTC

j_call: TRBJ2-1
d_call: TRBD1
v_call: TRBV11-2
clone_size: .
cdr3_aa: CASSLGTGGDEQFF
cdr3_nt: TGTGCCAGCAGCTTAGGGACAGGGGGCGATGAGCAGTTCTTC

j_call: TRBJ1-1
d_call: .
v_call: TRBV6-1
clone_size: .
cdr3_aa: CASSTRAYTEAFF
cdr3_nt: TGTGCCAGCAGTACGCGGGCCTACACTGAAGCTTTCTTT

j_call: TRBJ2-3
d_call: .
v_call: TRBV7-9
clone_size: once
cdr3_aa: CASNGRRDTRTDTQYF
cdr3_nt: TGTGCCAGTAACGGCCGACGGGACACCCGCACAGATACGCAGTATTTT

j_call: TRBJ1-3
d_call: .
v_call: TRBV18
clone_size: .
cdr3_aa: CASSPPGEAGTIYF
cdr3_nt: TGTGCCAGCTCACCACCGGGCGAGGCGGGCACCATATATTTT

j_call: TRBJ1-5
d_call: .
v_call: TRBV5-4
clone_size: few
cdr3_aa: CASSLDRDQPQHF
cdr3_nt: TGTGCCAGCAGCTTGGACAGGGATCAGCCCCAGCATTTT

j_call: TRBJ2-5
d_call: TRBD2
v_call: TRBV2
clone_size: .
cdr3_aa: CASRPGLAGAGVRETQYF
cdr3_nt: TGTGCCAGCAGGCCCGGACTAGCGGGAGCCGGTGTGAGGGAGACCCAGTACTTC

j_call: TRBJ1-4
d_call: .
v_call: TRBV2
clone_size: few
cdr3_aa: CASRGTGRDKKLFF
cdr3_nt: TGTGCCAGCAGGGGGACGGGCAGGGACAAGAAACTGTTTTTT

j_call: TRBJ2-1
d_call: TRBD2
v_call: TRBV6-4
clone_size: .
cdr3_aa: CASRPGAGAPKNEQFF
cdr3_nt: TGTGCCAGCAGACCCGGTGCGGGAGCGCCAAAGAATGAGCAGTTCTTC

j_call: TRBJ2-1
d_call: TRBD2
v_call: TRBV5-1
clone_size: .
cdr3_aa: CASSWTSGNNEQFF
cdr3_nt: TGCGCCAGCAGCTGGACTAGCGGAAACAATGAGCAGTTCTTC

j_call: TRBJ1-1
d_call: .
v_call: TRBV9
clone_size: .
cdr3_aa: CASSVAGGGMNTEAFF
cdr3_nt: TGTGCCAGCAGCGTAGCCGGGGGGGGAATGAACACTGAAGCTTTCTTT

j_call: TRBJ2-7
d_call: TRBD1
v_call: TRBV27
clone_size: .
cdr3_aa: CASSWDRDRLYEQYF
cdr3_nt: TGTGCCAGCAGTTGGGACAGGGATAGACTCTACGAGCAGTACTTC

j_call: TRBJ2-7
d_call: .
v_call: TRBV7-9
clone_size: .
cdr3_aa: CASSADRGASYEQYF
cdr3_nt: TGTGCCAGCAGCGCAGACAGAGGAGCCTCCTACGAGCAGTACTTC

j_call: TRBJ2-2
d_call: .
v_call: TRBV29-1
clone_size: .
cdr3_aa: CSVEDPYGSGGPGELFF
cdr3_nt: TGCAGCGTTGAAGACCCCTATGGTAGTGGGGGCCCCGGGGAGCTGTTTTTT

j_call: TRBJ2-7
d_call: .
v_call: TRBV10-3
clone_size: once
cdr3_aa: CAISESDSSSFYEQYF
cdr3_nt: TGTGCCATCAGTGAATCTGACTCGAGTTCCTTCTACGAGCAGTACTTC

j_call: TRBJ2-7
d_call: .
v_call: TRBV14
clone_size: .
cdr3_aa: CASMSSEVDRDRPYEQYF
cdr3_nt: TGTGCCAGCATGTCGTCAGAGGTCGATCGTGACAGGCCCTACGAGCAGTACTTC

j_call: TRBJ2-5
d_call: .
v_call: TRBV28
clone_size: once
cdr3_aa: CASSSDRTLLQETQYF
cdr3_nt: TGTGCCAGCAGTTCCGACAGGACCCTCTTACAAGAGACCCAGTACTTC

j_call: TRBJ2-2
d_call: .
v_call: TRBV10-1
clone_size: .
cdr3_aa: CASSSLNTGELFF
cdr3_nt: TGCGCCAGCAGCTCCCTGAACACCGGGGAGCTGTTTTTT

j_call: TRBJ2-1
d_call: TRBD2
v_call: TRBV7-9
clone_size: .
cdr3_aa: CASSLVHRTSTYNEQFF
cdr3_nt: TGTGCCAGCAGCTTAGTCCATCGGACTAGTACCTACAATGAGCAGTTCTTC

j_call: TRBJ2-7
d_call: .
v_call: TRBV2
clone_size: .
cdr3_aa: CASKGTPGEQYF
cdr3_nt: TGTGCCAGCAAGGGAACACCAGGGGAGCAGTACTTC

j_call: TRBJ2-7
d_call: TRBD2
v_call: TRBV11-2
clone_size: .
cdr3_aa: CASRSLAGGGYEQYF
cdr3_nt: TGTGCCAGCAGATCACTAGCGGGAGGTGGTTACGAGCAGTACTTC

j_call: TRBJ2-7
d_call: TRBD2
v_call: TRBV7-9
clone_size: .
cdr3_aa: CASSSLWSSGPSYEQYF
cdr3_nt: TGTGCCAGCAGCTCCCTCTGGAGTAGCGGGCCATCCTACGAGCAGTACTTC

j_call: TRBJ2-7
d_call: .
v_call: TRBV2
clone_size: few
cdr3_aa: CASSEAMGRAYEQYF
cdr3_nt: TGTGCCAGCAGTGAAGCCATGGGCAGGGCATACGAGCAGTACTTC

j_call: TRBJ2-5
d_call: .
v_call: TRBV28
clone_size: .
cdr3_aa: CASSLVATQETQYF
cdr3_nt: TGTGCCAGCAGTTTAGTGGCCACCCAAGAGACCCAGTACTTC

j_call: TRBJ1-1
d_call: .
v_call: TRBV10-3
clone_size: few
cdr3_aa: CAIRMGLAGTEAFF
cdr3_nt: TGTGCCATCCGTATGGGGTTGGCGGGAACTGAAGCTTTCTTT

j_call: TRBJ1-5
d_call: .
v_call: TRBV25-1
clone_size: once
cdr3_aa: CASTDSARGDQPQHF
cdr3_nt: TGTGCCAGCACCGACAGCGCCAGGGGAGATCAGCCCCAGCATTTT

j_call: TRBJ2-7
d_call: TRBD2
v_call: TRBV19
clone_size: once
cdr3_aa: CASRWTSDATYEQYF
cdr3_nt: TGTGCCAGTAGATGGACTAGCGACGCCACCTACGAGCAGTACTTC

j_call: TRBJ1-1
d_call: TRBD1
v_call: TRBV29-1
clone_size: .
cdr3_aa: CSALPGQGPDTEAFF
cdr3_nt: TGCAGCGCTCTACCGGGACAGGGGCCAGACACTGAAGCTTTCTTT

j_call: TRBJ2-5
d_call: .
v_call: TRBV10-3
clone_size: .
cdr3_aa: CAISVGGRETQYF
cdr3_nt: TGTGCCATCAGTGTCGGCGGTAGAGAGACCCAGTACTTC

j_call: TRBJ2-5
d_call: TRBD2
v_call: TRBV4-3
clone_size: .
cdr3_aa: CASSRAAGGPETQYF
cdr3_nt: TGCGCCAGCAGCCGCGCAGCGGGAGGGCCAGAGACCCAGTACTTC

j_call: TRBJ1-2
d_call: TRBD1
v_call: TRBV7-2
clone_size: .
cdr3_aa: CASSPTGDYGYTF
cdr3_nt: TGTGCCAGCAGCCCCACAGGGGACTATGGCTACACCTTC

j_call: TRBJ2-2
d_call: .
v_call: TRBV2
clone_size: .
cdr3_aa: CASADILNTGELFF
cdr3_nt: TGTGCCAGCGCCGACATACTGAACACCGGGGAGCTGTTTTTT

j_call: TRBJ2-3
d_call: TRBD2
v_call: TRBV10-2
clone_size: .
cdr3_aa: CASSSTSDSTDTQYF
cdr3_nt: TGCGCCAGCAGCAGTACTAGCGATAGCACAGATACGCAGTATTTT

j_call: TRBJ2-7
d_call: TRBD2
v_call: TRBV7-2
clone_size: .
cdr3_aa: CASSLGPRSGRGEQYF
cdr3_nt: TGTGCCAGCAGCTTAGGGCCGAGAAGCGGGAGGGGTGAGCAGTACTTC

j_call: TRBJ2-2
d_call: .
v_call: TRBV5-4
clone_size: .
cdr3_aa: CASTSSSGELFF
cdr3_nt: TGTGCCAGCACCTCTAGTTCCGGGGAGCTGTTTTTT

j_call: TRBJ2-2
d_call: TRBD1
v_call: TRBV6-5
clone_size: few
cdr3_aa: CASTRDRGHRGELFF
cdr3_nt: TGTGCCAGCACCCGGGACAGGGGGCATCGCGGGGAGCTGTTTTTT

j_call: TRBJ2-1
d_call: .
v_call: TRBV18
clone_size: .
cdr3_aa: CASSPLEEDWQFF
cdr3_nt: TGTGCCAGCTCACCATTGGAGGAGGACTGGCAGTTCTTC

j_call: TRBJ2-7
d_call: .
v_call: TRBV6-6
clone_size: .
cdr3_aa: CASRRQGLPYEQYF
cdr3_nt: TGTGCCAGTCGCCGGCAGGGACTTCCCTACGAGCAGTACTTC

j_call: TRBJ1-2
d_call: .
v_call: TRBV6-1
clone_size: once
cdr3_aa: CASSTAGGGNYGYTF
cdr3_nt: TGTGCCAGCAGTACCGCTGGGGGGGGTAACTATGGCTACACCTTC

j_call: TRBJ2-1
d_call: TRBD2
v_call: TRBV30
clone_size: .
cdr3_aa: CAWSHSPPGLAGGGEQFF
cdr3_nt: TGTGCCTGGAGCCACTCACCCCCGGGACTAGCGGGAGGGGGGGAGCAGTTCTTC